This passage covers 28 T cell receptor beta chains from one sample sequenced in a study of T-cell reconstitution after alpha-beta-depleted transplantation in children (dated by TCRdb to 2015 to 2016). The library was obtained by PCR. The instrument was an Illumina HiSeq 2500. TCR libraries were prepared with molecular barcoding, using unique molecular identifiers to normalize TCRbeta repertoire quantification. TCRdb reprocessed the public reads (quality trimming at Q25 with fastp, clone calling with MiXCR) and kept in-frame beta chains. Duplicate CDR3 protein sequences are folded into a single record with the most common DNA and genes. This sample lists nearly 550,000 distinct CDR3 sequences; around 18% were detected once. The leading ten clones occupy less than 4% of the sample. The sequences come from PBMCs from the stem cell graft donor, collected from the stem cell graft. The receptor source for this set is a human donor who donated a stem cell graft to a child with acute lymphoblastic leukemia.

This clonotype was observed at least ten times. The chain is built from TRBV3-1 and TRBJ2-1; 9 positions agree with TRBD2. The CDR3 is 14 residues long. Germline-derived CDR1 and CDR2 are LGHDT and YNNKEL (reference sequence). Unmatched junction bases numbered 4, after V lost 4 bases and J lost 6 bases. CDR3 region: CASSLGLAPNEQFF. The CDR3 DNA sequence: TGTGCCAGCAGCCTCGGACTAGCGCCCAATGAGCAGTTCTTC.

This clonotype showed up just a few times. The chain links TRBV6-1 to TRBJ2-7, with unresolved D. The germline V gene has CDR1 MNHNS and CDR2 SASEGT. Trimming took off 7 bases at V and 0 bases at J, with 13 bases between the two ends. The CDR3 runs 14 residues. CDR3 DNA sequence: TGTGCCAGCAACTCCTACTCTAGCTCCTACGAGCAGTACTTC. It encodes CASNSYSSSYEQYF.

V usage is TRBV6-1 and J usage is TRBJ1-5; a possible D gene is TRBD1 (6 bases). The V gene's germline CDR1 is MNHNS and CDR2 SASEGT. V was pared by 2 bases and J by 6 bases, with 14 bases between. CDR3 length: 15 residues. The CDR3 protein is CASSEWAGAFQPQHF. CDR3 bases: TGTGCCAGCAGTGAATGGGCAGGGGCTTTTCAGCCCCAGCATTTT.

The rearrangement uses TRBV5-1 and TRBJ1-2, with TRBD1 identical over 7 bases. Trimming cost V 0 bases and J 10 bases; bases outside gene matches: 0. Germline V CDR1 and CDR2: SGHRS, YFSETQ. The CDR3 consists of 11 residues. CDR3 DNA sequence: TGCGCCAGCAGCTTGGAGGGGGCCTACACCTTC. It translates to CASSLEGAYTF.

This clonotype showed up just a few times. This rearrangement joins TRBV12-3 or TRBV12-4 to TRBJ2-7; 8 nucleotides align to TRBD1. With V trimmed by 3 bases and J by 2 bases, 3 bases remained unmatched. This CDR3 spans 14 amino acids. The CDR3 nucleotides read TGTGCCAGCAGTTTCGGGGACAGGACCTACGAGCAGTACTTC. Translated, it gives CASSFGDRTYEQYF.

The V and J genes are TRBV20-1 and TRBJ2-5; D perhaps matches TRBD1 (6 bases). Trimming shortened V by 2 bases and J by 4 bases, and 20 bases separated the two germline ends. Germline CDR1 DFQATT, CDR2 SNEGSKA (reference sequence). This CDR3 region has 16 residues. The CDR3 is CSARLQGPSRAETQYF. CDR3 nucleotide sequence: TGCAGTGCTAGACTACAGGGACCCAGCAGGGCAGAGACCCAGTACTTC.

The chain combines TRBV20-1 with TRBJ2-3, with 9 bases aligning to TRBD2. Trimming removed 7 bases from V and 2 bases from J; junction bases left unmatched: 7. Germline V CDR1 and CDR2: DFQATT, SNEGSKA (reference sequence). CDR3 length: 14 amino acids. The CDR3 nucleotides read TGCAGTGGGGCAGGACTAGCGACCACAGATACGCAGTATTTT. This sequence encodes CSGAGLATTDTQYF.

The chain joins TRBV7-9 to TRBJ2-3; no clear D gene. V lost 0 bases to trimming and J lost 0 bases, with 10 bases between them. CDR3 size: 16 residues. Germline V CDR1 and CDR2: SEHNR, FQNEAQ (reference sequence). This CDR3 reads CASSLAVQTSTDTQYF. The DNA for the CDR3 is TGTGCCAGCAGCTTAGCAGTCCAGACTAGCACAGATACGCAGTATTTT.

The V gene is TRBV7-8, the J gene TRBJ2-3; 12 positions agree with TRBD2. Germline CDR1 and CDR2: SGHVS and FQNEAQ. The junction had 7 bases not matched to a gene; V was cut back by 3 bases and J by 0 bases. The CDR3 contains 18 residues. The CDR3 region is CASSFTLGTSGSTDTQYF. The CDR3 region has the DNA TGTGCCAGCAGCTTTACTCTGGGGACTAGCGGGAGCACAGATACGCAGTATTTT.

With regard to this clonotype: Just one base apart from a much larger clone, this may be a read error. The gene calls are TRBV9 and TRBJ2-7, with D perhaps TRBD2 (5 bases). V lost 4 bases to trimming and J lost 0 bases, with 11 bases between them. This CDR3 has 14 amino acids. CDR1 and CDR2 from the germline V gene are SGDLS and YYNGEE. The chain's CDR3 is CASSPGLRSYEQYF. In DNA, the CDR3 is TGTGCCAGCAGCCCCGGACTCCGCTCCTACGAGCAGTACTTC.

This clonotype was observed a few times. This sequence joins TRBV7-9 and TRBJ2-3; 9 bases align to TRBD2. The CDR3 sequence is 17 residues long. V trimming: 5 bases; J trimming: 2 bases; junction bases outside the gene matches: 11. In germline, CDR1 is SEHNR, CDR2 FQNEAQ (reference sequence). The DNA of the CDR3 is TGTGCCAGCAGCCCCCGACTAGCGGATAGGTCCACAGATACGCAGTATTTT. This encodes CASSPRLADRSTDTQYF.

This clonotype was detected only a few times. The chain recombines TRBV19 with TRBJ2-1; 9 bases line up with TRBD1. The CDR3 has 15 residues. Germline values: CDR1 LNHDA, CDR2 SQIVND (reference sequence). The ends lost 3 bases at V and 6 bases at J; junction bases unmatched: 6. CDR3 sequence reads: CASSMWGQGGNEQFF. In DNA, the CDR3 is TGTGCCAGTAGTATGTGGGGACAGGGAGGCAATGAGCAGTTCTTC.

CDR3 sequence reads: CSARLEGSYEQYF. Here the CDR3 DNA reads TGCAGTGCTAGATTAGAGGGGTCCTACGAGCAGTACTTC. The rearrangement uses TRBV20-1 and TRBJ2-7, with D perhaps matching TRBD1 or TRBD2 (5 bases each). Germline CDR1 DFQATT, CDR2 SNEGSKA (reference sequence). This CDR3 comprises 13 residues. V lost 2 bases and J lost 1, with 9 bases in between.

This clonotype appeared a few times. The chain employs TRBV5-1 and TRBJ2-5, with D uncertain. V lost 2 bases, J lost 0 bases, and 11 bases lay in between. The CDR3 runs to 15 residues. Germline V lookup: CDR1 SGHRS, CDR2 YFSETQ. CDR3 amino acids: CASSFTRAHQETQYF. The CDR3 nucleotides read TGCGCCAGCAGCTTCACCCGGGCCCACCAAGAGACCCAGTACTTC.

This clonotype was counted a few times. The chain recombines TRBV19 with TRBJ2-1; no clear D gene. The CDR3 length is 14 residues. Germline-derived CDR1 and CDR2 are LNHDA and SQIVND (reference sequence). V was cut by 5 bases and J by 7 bases, with 15 bases left in between. CDR3: CASSLRTNWNEQFF. As DNA, the CDR3 is TGTGCCAGTAGTCTCCGGACGAATTGGAATGAGCAGTTCTTC.

The rearrangement links TRBV27 to TRBJ1-3; D not resolved. The CDR3 length is 13 residues. V was pared by 4 bases and J by 3 bases, with 7 bases between. In germline, CDR1 is MNHEY, CDR2 SMNVEV (reference sequence). CDR3 in amino acids: CASSSNIGNTIYF. The CDR3 DNA reads TGTGCCAGCAGTTCGAACATTGGAAACACCATATATTTT.

This clonotype was observed a handful of times. CDR3 nucleotides: TGTGCCAGCAACCTCCTAGGAGGCACCTCCTACGAGCAGTACTTC. This encodes CASNLLGGTSYEQYF. The V gene is TRBV4-2, the J gene TRBJ2-7, with TRBD2 as a possible D gene (5 bases). V dropped 7 bases and J dropped 0 bases, with 16 bases sitting between them. Germline lookup yields CDR1 LGHNA and CDR2 YNFKEQ. The CDR3 loop spans 15 amino acids.

This clonotype showed up just a few times. The V gene is TRBV21-1, the J gene TRBJ2-5; TRBD1, the table's D call, was not compared with the DNA. TRBV21-1 is marked as a pseudogene. The CDR3 covers 17 residues. The CDR3 nucleotides are TGTGCCAGCAGCAAAGCGCAACAGGGGGAAATGGGAGAGACCCAGTACTTC. Translation: CASSKAQQGEMGETQYF.

J is TRBJ2-1 and V is TRBV3-1; TRBD2 agrees at 7 bases. Germline V gives CDR1 LGHDT, CDR2 YNNKEL (reference sequence). The CDR3 consists of 16 residues. V was pared by 3 bases and J by 5 bases, with 10 bases of the junction left unmatched. The CDR3 DNA reads TGTGCCAGCAGCCACCGCCACCAGCGGGAAAACAATGAGCAGTTCTTC. Protein product: CASSHRHQRENNEQFF.

The rearrangement uses TRBV19 and TRBJ1-1; 8 positions match TRBD1. V lost 8 bases, J lost 5 bases, and 7 bases stayed unmatched. The V gene's germline CDR1 is LNHDA and CDR2 SQIVND (reference sequence). The CDR3 is 13 residues long. The CDR3 spells CASQTGGRTEAFF. CDR3 nucleotides: TGTGCCAGTCAAACAGGGGGAAGAACTGAAGCTTTCTTT.

This clonotype was observed a few times. The genes are TRBV6-2 or TRBV6-3 and TRBJ2-1, with 11 bases identical to TRBD2. Trimming removed 5 bases from V and 0 bases from J; junction bases left unmatched: 21. Per germline, CDR1 MNHEY and CDR2 SVGEGT. The CDR3 has 22 residues. CDR3 amino acids: CASSPTSGSATNLLSSYNEQFF. The CDR3 DNA reads TGTGCCAGCAGTCCCACTAGCGGGAGCGCCACCAATTTATTAAGCTCCTACAATGAGCAGTTCTTC.

V is TRBV6-1 and J is TRBJ1-1, with D perhaps TRBD1 (6 bases). The CDR3 consists of 13 residues. The germline V gene encodes CDR1 MNHNS and CDR2 SASEGT. CDR3 DNA sequence: TGTGTCACATTCAGGGGAATGAACACTGAAGCTTTCTTT. It translates to CVTFRGMNTEAFF.

The V call is TRBV29-1, the J call TRBJ1-2; D is unresolved. The CDR3 has 14 residues. Germline V gives CDR1 SQVTM, CDR2 ANQGSEA. V was cut by 6 bases and J by 2 bases, with 16 bases left in between. This CDR3 reads CSVPVGSLNYGYTF. CDR3 nucleotide sequence: TGCAGCGTGCCAGTGGGCAGCCTCAACTATGGCTACACCTTC.

Concerning this clonotype: One base away lies a much larger clone, so this may be a sequencing read error. V usage is TRBV19 and J usage is TRBJ1-1; D gene uncertain. V lost 7 bases to trimming and J lost 8 bases, with 11 bases between them. Germline V CDR1 and CDR2: LNHDA, SQIVND (reference sequence). The CDR3 length is 11 residues. The CDR3 loop reads CASTDSLEAFF. CDR3 bases: TGTGCCAGTACCGATAGCCTGGAAGCTTTCTTT.

The chain has TRBV5-1 and TRBJ1-2; unclear D gene. CDR3 length equals 15 residues. Trimming removed 4 bases from V and 6 bases from J, with 19 bases in between. The germline gives CDR1 SGHRS, CDR2 YFSETQ. Here the CDR3 reads CASSRSLFGRNGYTF. In nucleotides, the CDR3 is TGCGCCAGCAGCCGAAGTTTATTTGGGCGGAATGGCTACACCTTC.

This clonotype came up many times. This sequence joins TRBV7-9 and TRBJ2-3, with D possibly matching TRBD2 (5 bases). The CDR3 spans 14 residues. Trimming cost V 10 bases and J 0 bases, with 14 bases left between them. Germline V gives CDR1 SEHNR, CDR2 FQNEAQ (reference sequence). The CDR3 DNA reads TGTGCCACCAAAGCGGCCTTCAGCACAGATACGCAGTATTTT. Translation: CATKAAFSTDTQYF.

This clonotype was seen a handful of times. The rearrangement joins TRBV19 to TRBJ2-2; D is possibly TRBD1 (6 bases). Germline V lookup: CDR1 LNHDA, CDR2 SQIVND (reference sequence). V was trimmed by 7 bases and J by 2 bases, leaving 11 bases between them. CDR3 length: 14 amino acids. The CDR3 DNA reads as TGTGCCAGTACCACGGGACACAACACCGGGGAGCTGTTTTTT. Its translation is CASTTGHNTGELFF. The entire variable domain, with the rest obtained from reference TRBV19 and TRBJ2-2, is as follows: DGGITQSPKYLFRKEGQNVTLSCEQNLNHDAMYWYRQDPGQGLRLIYYSQIVNDFQKGDIAEGYSVSREKKESFPLTVTSAQKNPTAFYLCASTTGHNTGELFFGEGSRLTVL.

This clonotype occurred a few times. The rearrangement links TRBV5-5 to TRBJ2-1; TRBD2 aligns across 7 bases. V shed 0 bases, J shed 1 base, and the junction held 10 bases outside the gene matches. The germline CDR1 and CDR2 sequences are SGHKS and YYEKEE (reference sequence). This CDR3 is built from 18 residues. The chain's CDR3 is CASSLELGGRRSYNEQFF. The CDR3 nucleotides read TGTGCCAGCAGCTTGGAGCTTGGCGGGAGAAGGTCCTACAATGAGCAGTTCTTC.